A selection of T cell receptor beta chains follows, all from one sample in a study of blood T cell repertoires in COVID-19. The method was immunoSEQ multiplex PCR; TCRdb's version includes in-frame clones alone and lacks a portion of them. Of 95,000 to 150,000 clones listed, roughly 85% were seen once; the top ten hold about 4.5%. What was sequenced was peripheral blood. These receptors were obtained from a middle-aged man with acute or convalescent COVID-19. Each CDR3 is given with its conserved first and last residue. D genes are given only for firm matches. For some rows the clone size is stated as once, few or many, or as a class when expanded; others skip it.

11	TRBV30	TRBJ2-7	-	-	CAWSWGTGSEF	-
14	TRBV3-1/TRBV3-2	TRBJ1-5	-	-	CASSQVQGHQPQHF	TGTGCCAGCAGCCAAGTTCAGGGGCATCAGCCCCAGCATTTT
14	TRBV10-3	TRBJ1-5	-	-	CAIGGGSNNQPQHF	TGTGCCATCGGGGGGGGCAGTAATAATCAGCCCCAGCATTTT
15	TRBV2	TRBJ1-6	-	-	CASRGTDRSNSPLHF	TGTGCCAGCAGAGGCACCGACAGGAGTAATTCACCCCTCCACTTT
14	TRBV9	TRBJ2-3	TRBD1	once	CASSARTGTDTQYF	TGTGCCAGCAGCGCACGGACAGGAACAGATACGCAGTATTTT
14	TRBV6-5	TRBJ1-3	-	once	CASTETRGRSTIYF	TGTGCCAGCACCGAAACTCGGGGGAGAAGCACCATATATTTT
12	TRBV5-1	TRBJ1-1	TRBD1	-	CASSLTGGQAFF	TGCGCCAGCAGCTTGACAGGGGGGCAAGCTTTCTTT
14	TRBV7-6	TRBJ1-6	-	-	CASSLRTENSPLHF	TGTGCCAGCAGCTTAAGGACAGAGAATTCACCCCTCCACTTT
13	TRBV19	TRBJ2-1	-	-	CASSSSRGYEQFF	TGTGCCAGTAGTTCTAGCCGGGGTTATGAGCAGTTCTTC
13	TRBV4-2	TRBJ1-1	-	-	CASSQGQMTEAFF	TGTGCCAGCAGCCAGGGGCAGATGACTGAAGCTTTCTTT
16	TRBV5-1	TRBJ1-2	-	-	CASSLEGQGRSYGYTF	TGCGCCAGCAGCTTGGAGGGGCAAGGCCGTTCTTATGGCTACACCTTC
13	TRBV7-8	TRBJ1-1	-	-	CASSLRFETEAFF	TGTGCCAGCAGCTTGCGATTTGAAACTGAAGCTTTCTTT
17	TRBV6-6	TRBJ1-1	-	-	CASTRRVGGSMNTEAFF	TGTGCCAGCACTCGGAGGGTAGGGGGTTCTATGAACACTGAAGCTTTCTTT
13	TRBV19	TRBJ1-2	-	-	CASRDSTNYGYTF	TGTGCCAGTAGGGACAGTACTAACTATGGCTACACCTTC
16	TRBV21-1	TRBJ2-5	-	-	CASSRGRTSSQETQYF	TGTGCCAGCAGCAGGGGCCGGACATCGAGCCAAGAGACCCAGTACTTC
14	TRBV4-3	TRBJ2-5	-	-	CASSQGTRGETQYF	TGCGCCAGCAGCCAAGGGACTCGGGGGGAGACCCAGTACTTC
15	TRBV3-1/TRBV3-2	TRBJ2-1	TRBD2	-	CASRASGRTYNEQFF	TGTGCCAGCAGGGCTAGCGGGAGGACATACAATGAGCAGTTCTTC
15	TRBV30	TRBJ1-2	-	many	CAWTFTGLTHYGYTF	TGTGCCTGGACCTTTACAGGGTTAACCCACTATGGCTACACCTTC
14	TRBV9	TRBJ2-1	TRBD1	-	CASSVGQGWDEQFF	TGTGCCAGCAGCGTAGGACAGGGTTGGGATGAGCAGTTCTTC
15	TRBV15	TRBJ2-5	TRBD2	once	CATSREGSGRETQYF	TGTGCCACCAGCAGAGAAGGTAGCGGGAGAGAGACCCAGTACTTC
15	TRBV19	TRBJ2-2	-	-	CASSRGQLNTGELFF	TGTGCCAGTAGTAGGGGACAATTGAACACCGGGGAGCTGTTTTTT
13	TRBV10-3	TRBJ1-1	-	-	CAIRTDMNTEAFF	TGTGCCATTCGGACAGACATGAACACTGAAGCTTTCTTT
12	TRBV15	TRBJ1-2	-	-	CATSREQWGYTF	TGTGCCACCAGCAGAGAGCAGTGGGGCTACACCTTC
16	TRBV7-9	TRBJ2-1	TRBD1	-	CASSLDRGRFYNEQFF	TGTGCCAGCAGCTTAGACAGGGGGAGGTTCTACAATGAGCAGTTCTTC
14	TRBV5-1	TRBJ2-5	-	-	CASSLTRTQETQYF	TGCGCCAGCAGCTTAACTAGGACCCAAGAGACCCAGTACTTC
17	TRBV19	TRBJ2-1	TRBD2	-	CASSDRRTSGEYNEQFF	TGTGCCAGTAGTGACCGGAGGACTAGCGGGGAATACAATGAGCAGTTCTTC
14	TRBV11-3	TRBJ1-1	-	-	CASSPGVSNTEAFF	TGTGCCAGCAGCCCAGGGGTGTCGAACACTGAAGCTTTCTTT
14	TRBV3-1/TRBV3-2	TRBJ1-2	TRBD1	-	CASSPGQGARGYTF	TGTGCCAGCAGCCCGGGACAGGGGGCCCGTGGCTACACCTTC
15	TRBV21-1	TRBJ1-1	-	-	CASSNRGQVNTEAFF	TGTGCCAGCAGCAATAGGGGACAGGTGAACACTGAAGCTTTCTTT
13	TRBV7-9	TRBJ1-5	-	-	CASSPDLNQPQHF	TGTGCCAGCAGCCCCGACTTAAATCAGCCCCAGCATTTT
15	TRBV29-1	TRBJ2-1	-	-	CSVDKTSPPYNEQFF	TGCAGCGTTGACAAGACTAGTCCACCTTACAATGAGCAGTTCTTC
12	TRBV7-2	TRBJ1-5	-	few	CASSGNGGPKHF	TGTGCCAGCAGCGGCAACGGAGGCCCAAAGCATTTT
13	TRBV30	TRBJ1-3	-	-	CAWIGGGGNTIYF	TGTGCCTGGATTGGGGGAGGTGGAAACACCATATATTTT
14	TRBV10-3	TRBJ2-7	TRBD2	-	CAISTSGTDYEQYF	TGTGCCATCAGTACTAGCGGAACTGACTACGAGCAGTACTTC
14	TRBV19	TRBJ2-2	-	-	CASSMYGVTGELFF	TGTGCCAGTAGTATGTACGGGGTCACCGGGGAGCTGTTTTTT
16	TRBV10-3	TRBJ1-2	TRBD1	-	CAISLGGTGGSEGYTF	TGTGCCATCAGTTTGGGAGGGACAGGGGGTTCAGAAGGCTACACCTTC
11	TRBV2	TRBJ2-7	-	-	CASSAGYEQYF	TGTGCCAGCAGTGCCGGCTACGAGCAGTACTTC
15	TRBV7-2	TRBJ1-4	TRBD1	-	CASSLGNRGNEKLFF	TGTGCCAGCAGCTTAGGTAACAGGGGAAACGAAAAACTGTTTTTT
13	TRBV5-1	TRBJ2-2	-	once	CASSSPGTGELFF	TGCGCCAGCAGCTCCCCGGGCACCGGGGAGCTGTTTTTT
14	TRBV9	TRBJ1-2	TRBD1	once	CASSAERQGSGYTF	TGTGCCAGCAGCGCTGAAAGACAGGGCTCTGGCTACACCTTC
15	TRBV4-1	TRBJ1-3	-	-	CASSQAGSRGNTIYF	TGCGCCAGCAGCCAAGCAGGGTCCCGGGGAAACACCATATATTTT
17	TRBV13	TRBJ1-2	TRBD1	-	CASSLRGRLEANYGYTF	TGTGCCAGCAGCTTGAGGGGGCGCCTGGAAGCTAACTATGGCTACACCTTC
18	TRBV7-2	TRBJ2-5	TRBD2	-	CASSLSPGTSGGKETQYF	TGTGCCAGCAGCCTTTCCCCAGGGACTAGCGGGGGGAAAGAGACCCAGTACTTC
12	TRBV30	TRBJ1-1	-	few	CAWSDQGIEAFF	TGTGCCTGGAGTGATCAGGGGATTGAAGCTTTCTTT
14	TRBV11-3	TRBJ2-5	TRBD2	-	CASSFTSGGGTQYF	TGTGCCAGCAGCTTTACTAGCGGTGGGGGGACCCAGTACTTC
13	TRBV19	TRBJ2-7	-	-	CASSTGVTYEQYF	TGTGCCAGTAGTACAGGGGTCACCTACGAGCAGTACTTC
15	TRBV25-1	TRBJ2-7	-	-	CASSESTGRGHEQYF	TGTGCCAGCAGTGAATCCACAGGGAGGGGCCACGAGCAGTACTTC
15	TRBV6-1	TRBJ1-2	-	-	CASSEALGGTYGYTF	TGTGCCAGCAGTGAAGCGTTGGGGGGGACCTATGGCTACACCTTC
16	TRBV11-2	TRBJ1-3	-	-	CASSPGSNYGGNTIYF	TGTGCCAGCAGCCCCGGGTCCAACTACGGTGGAAACACCATATATTTT
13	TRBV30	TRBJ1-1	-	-	CAGGSGSDTEAFF	TGTGCCGGGGGGTCCGGGTCGGACACTGAAGCTTTCTTT
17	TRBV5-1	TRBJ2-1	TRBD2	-	CASSRGTSGGGGNEQFF	TGCGCCAGCTCGCGGGGAACTAGCGGGGGAGGTGGCAATGAGCAGTTCTTC
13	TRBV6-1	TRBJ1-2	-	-	CASSETGNYGYTF	TGTGCCAGCAGTGAGACAGGAAACTATGGCTACACCTTC
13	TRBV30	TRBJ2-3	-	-	CAWSGAITGTQYF	TGTGCCTGGAGTGGTGCTATTACGGGGACGCAGTATTTT
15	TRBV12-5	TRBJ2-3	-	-	CASALGAASTDTQYF	TGTGCTAGTGCTCTGGGGGCAGCCAGCACAGATACGCAGTATTTT
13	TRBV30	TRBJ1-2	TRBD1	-	CACCWDRGDGYTF	TGTGCCTGCTGCTGGGACAGGGGTGATGGCTACACCTTC
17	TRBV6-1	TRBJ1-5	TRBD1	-	CASSDHRGSSVNQPQHF	TGTGCCAGCAGTGACCACAGGGGTTCTTCGGTCAATCAGCCCCAGCATTTT
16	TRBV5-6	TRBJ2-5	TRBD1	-	CASSIFSTGTGETQYF	TGTGCCAGCAGCATATTCTCGACAGGGACGGGAGAGACCCAGTACTTC
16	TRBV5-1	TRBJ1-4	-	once	CASSPPGERANEKLFF	TGCGCCAGCAGCCCTCCTGGGGAGAGGGCTAATGAAAAACTGTTTTTT